This TCR beta chain appears in the sequencing data of a study of OX40 agonist ivuxolimab in advanced cancers. Background on the study: Partial responses, seen in three patients, involved one hepatocellular carcinoma and two cutaneous melanomas.

The CDR3 covers 13 residues. V lost 4 bases and J lost 6, with 9 bases in between. Germline V lookup: CDR1 SGHTA, CDR2 FQGTGA. Using immunoSEQ multiplex PCR, the repertoire was profiled, and TCRdb retains in-frame clones only, with some absent. The sample lists fewer than 20,000 clones, around 81% occurring once. The sequence was collected from an adult with an advanced solid tumor such as melanoma, head and neck, liver or kidney cancer. The sequences come from CD4+ or CD8+ T cells sorted from blood, collected in a trial of the OX40 agonist ivuxolimab. This chain connects TRBV7-3 to TRBJ2-2, with unresolved D. CDR3 amino acids: CASSSKTAGELFF. The DNA of the CDR3 is TGTGCCAGCAGCTCCAAAACGGCCGGGGAGCTGTTTTTT.